The rows below give T cell receptor beta chains drawn from one sample of a study of CD8 T cells in ankylosing spondylitis. One entry per CDR3 protein results from TCRdb running MiXCR on the 5' RACE reads. The data hold 40,000 or so distinct CDR3 sequences, with 10% observed a single time. The source material was blood, either unsorted or a sorted T cell fraction (not recorded which). The receptor set was obtained from a male donor with ankylosing spondylitis or in good health (not recorded which). Each CDR3 is given with its conserved first and last residue. A D gene is named only where the DNA matches it firmly. A clone size is listed for some rows: how often the clone was seen (once, few, many), or a class if it is expanded.

TRBJ2-7	NA	TRBV7-2	many	CASSRRVSTYEQYF	TGTGCCAGCAGCAGACGGGTCTCTACCTACGAGCAGTACTTC
TRBJ2-1	TRBD2	TRBV29-1	medium-sized	CSVGPRLAGGNEQFF	TGCAGCGTTGGGCCCCGCCTAGCGGGAGGTAATGAGCAGTTCTTC
TRBJ2-5	NA	TRBV12-3/TRBV12-4	many	CASSLLETQYF	TGTGCCAGCAGTTTACTGGAGACCCAGTACTTC
TRBJ2-7	TRBD1	TRBV20-1	NA	CSARGDRGHGYEQYF	TGCAGTGCTAGAGGTGACAGGGGCCATGGCTACGAGCAGTACTTC
TRBJ2-2	TRBD1	TRBV28	many	CASGGGQGGTGELFF	TGTGCCAGCGGAGGCGGACAGGGAGGCACCGGGGAGCTGTTTTTT
TRBJ2-7	TRBD2	TRBV5-1	many	CASSPPSGRAYEQYF	TGCGCCAGCTCCCCCCCAAGCGGGAGGGCCTACGAGCAGTACTTC
TRBJ1-6	NA	TRBV5-1	many	CASSLGPGGSNSPLHF	TGCGCCAGCAGCTTGGGCCCGGGGGGGTCGAATTCACCCCTCCACTTT
TRBJ1-2	NA	TRBV29-1	many	CSVEGVGGRIYGYTF	TGCAGCGTTGAAGGTGTCGGGGGAAGGATCTATGGCTACACCTTC
TRBJ2-5	NA	TRBV18	many	CASSPTPPRGTQYF	TGTGCCAGCTCACCAACGCCACCCCGCGGGACCCAGTACTTC
TRBJ2-2	NA	TRBV5-1	many	CASSPGTSGNTGELFF	TGCGCCAGCAGCCCTGGCACGTCCGGAAACACCGGGGAGCTGTTTTTT
TRBJ2-7	TRBD2	TRBV3-1	many	CASSQDSREFYEQYF	TGTGCCAGCAGCCAAGATTCGCGGGAGTTCTACGAGCAGTACTTC
TRBJ1-1	NA	TRBV6-6	many	CASSYLGGAHTEAFF	TGTGCCAGCAGTTATTTGGGAGGGGCGCACACTGAAGCTTTCTTT
TRBJ2-7	TRBD2	TRBV20-1	many	CSARGHPDLAGGPSYEQYF	TGCAGTGCTAGGGGACACCCTGACCTAGCGGGAGGGCCCTCCTACGAGCAGTACTTC
TRBJ1-5	NA	TRBV5-1	many	CASSLDGVGQPQHF	TGCGCCAGCAGCTTGGACGGGGTAGGGCAGCCCCAGCATTTT
TRBJ1-2	TRBD1	TRBV4-3	NA	CASSQFLGTDGYTF	TGCGCCAGCAGCCAGTTTCTCGGGACAGATGGCTACACCTTC
TRBJ2-5	NA	TRBV14	many	CASSQGKTQYF	TGTGCCAGCAGCCAAGGAAAGACCCAGTACTTC
TRBJ1-4	TRBD1	TRBV5-6	many	CASSFQGVNEKLFF	TGTGCCAGCAGCTTCCAGGGGGTCAACGAAAAACTGTTTTTT
TRBJ2-3	NA	TRBV20-1	many	CSATPLTDMSTDTQYF	TGCAGTGCTACTCCCTTGACGGATATGAGCACAGATACGCAGTATTTT
TRBJ2-1	NA	TRBV5-1	medium-sized	CASSLGVARNYNEQFF	TGCGCCAGCAGCTTGGGGGTAGCTCGGAACTACAATGAGCAGTTCTTC
TRBJ2-2	NA	TRBV25-1	few	CASRATGELFF	TGTGCCAGCAGAGCCACCGGGGAGCTGTTTTTT
TRBJ2-1	NA	TRBV29-1	many	CSVEAGSQGDEQFF	TGCAGCGTTGAAGCAGGGTCTCAAGGGGATGAGCAGTTCTTC
TRBJ2-5	TRBD2	TRBV5-1	many	CASSLTSGRDQETQYF	TGCGCCAGCAGCTTGACTAGCGGGAGGGATCAAGAGACCCAGTACTTC
TRBJ2-2	NA	TRBV25-1	many	CASSDLTHTGELFF	TGTGCCAGCAGTGATTTAACCCACACCGGGGAGCTGTTTTTT
TRBJ2-5	TRBD2	TRBV9	many	CASSVAGGSQETQYF	TGTGCCAGCAGCGTGGCCGGGGGGAGCCAAGAGACCCAGTACTTC
TRBJ2-7	NA	TRBV7-2	many	CASSLADSSYEQYF	TGTGCCAGCAGCTTGGCGGACAGCTCCTACGAGCAGTACTTC
TRBJ1-1	NA	TRBV15	many	CATSRAITGSPGPEAFF	TGTGCCACCAGCAGAGCCATTACCGGCAGTCCGGGCCCTGAAGCTTTCTTT
TRBJ2-1	NA	TRBV11-1	many	CASSLRFSVFPDEQFF	TGTGCCAGCAGCTTACGGTTTAGCGTGTTTCCGGATGAGCAGTTCTTC
TRBJ2-3	NA	TRBV12-3/TRBV12-4	many	CASSPGGTLRTDTQYF	TGTGCCAGCAGTCCCGGGGGGACACTGCGCACAGATACGCAGTATTTT
TRBJ1-4	TRBD1	TRBV10-3	many	CAISEAGQGGEKLFF	TGTGCCATCAGTGAGGCGGGACAGGGAGGCGAAAAACTGTTTTTT
TRBJ2-7	NA	TRBV27	many	CASSVIAEYEQYF	TGTGCCAGCAGTGTCATAGCGGAATACGAGCAGTACTTC
TRBJ1-6	NA	TRBV4-3	many	CASSPGLNSPLHF	TGCGCCAGCAGCCCGGGACTCAATTCACCCCTCCACTTT
TRBJ2-1	NA	TRBV6-5	NA	CASSSAAEAYNEQFF	TGTGCCAGCAGTTCCGCGGCAGAGGCCTACAATGAGCAGTTCTTC
TRBJ2-6	NA	TRBV7-6	few	CASSHQQPGANVLTF	TGTGCCAGCAGCCACCAACAGCCCGGGGCCAACGTCCTGACTTTC
TRBJ2-1	TRBD1	TRBV20-1	few	CSASVDRGVNEQFF	TGCAGTGCTAGCGTGGACAGGGGTGTCAATGAGCAGTTCTTC
TRBJ2-7	TRBD2	TRBV5-1	many	CASSRGSSGGSYEQYF	TGCGCCAGCAGCCGCGGTTCTAGCGGGGGCTCCTACGAGCAGTACTTC
TRBJ2-3	TRBD2	TRBV7-3	many	CASSHGLAGAMRGDTQYF	TGTGCCAGCAGCCATGGACTAGCGGGAGCCATGAGGGGAGATACGCAGTATTTT
TRBJ1-2	NA	TRBV20-1	many	CSARDRRQGTNYGYTF	TGCAGTGCTAGAGATCGGAGGCAGGGGACAAACTATGGCTACACCTTC
TRBJ2-7	NA	TRBV7-2	many	CASSPRLAGAFYEQYF	TGTGCCAGCAGCCCCCGGTTGGCAGGGGCCTTCTACGAGCAGTACTTC
TRBJ1-2	NA	TRBV27	many	CASSWDAGYGYTF	TGTGCCAGCAGTTGGGACGCTGGCTATGGCTACACCTTC
TRBJ2-4	NA	TRBV20-1	many	CSARDRQREPLPNIQYF	TGCAGTGCTAGAGACCGACAACGGGAGCCCCTCCCAAACATTCAGTACTTC
TRBJ2-3	TRBD2	TRBV7-6	many	CASSYTSGTDTQYF	TGTGCCAGCAGCTATACTAGCGGGACAGATACGCAGTATTTT
TRBJ2-1	TRBD2	TRBV7-2	many	CASSPSRATSGYNEQFF	TGTGCCAGCAGCCCCTCCAGAGCGACTAGCGGGTACAATGAGCAGTTCTTC
TRBJ2-7	NA	TRBV4-1	few	CASSQDAFSVRGEQYF	TGCGCCAGCAGCCAAGATGCATTCTCGGTCCGGGGGGAGCAGTACTTC
TRBJ2-3	NA	TRBV2	many	CASSETDTQYF	TGTGCCAGCAGCGAGACAGATACGCAGTATTTT
TRBJ2-7	TRBD1	TRBV3-1	NA	CASSQVMWGNRGASYEQYF	TGTGCCAGCAGCCAAGTAATGTGGGGCAACAGGGGCGCCTCCTACGAGCAGTACTTC
TRBJ2-2	TRBD2	TRBV14	many	CASSQDRLAGPTGELFF	TGTGCCAGCAGCCAAGATCGCCTAGCGGGTCCCACCGGGGAGCTGTTTTTT
TRBJ2-7	TRBD1	TRBV5-1	many	CASSTGVSEQYF	TGCGCCAGTTCGACAGGGGTTAGCGAGCAGTACTTC
TRBJ2-1	TRBD2	TRBV29-1	many	CSAGLADNEQFF	TGCAGCGCTGGGCTAGCGGACAATGAGCAGTTCTTC
TRBJ2-2	NA	TRBV20-1	many	CSAARERVANTGELFF	TGCAGTGCTGCTAGGGAAAGAGTAGCGAACACCGGGGAGCTGTTTTTT
TRBJ2-7	NA	TRBV12-3/TRBV12-4	many	CASSSSGPPYEQYF	TGTGCCAGCAGTTCCTCGGGACCACCCTACGAGCAGTACTTC
TRBJ2-5	TRBD2	TRBV5-4	NA	CASSLRLARGTQSF	TGTGCCAGCAGTTTGAGACTGGCGCGGGGGACCCAGTCCTTC
TRBJ1-1	TRBD1	TRBV15	many	CATSRETRGLNTEAFF	TGTGCCACCAGCAGAGAGACCAGGGGGTTGAACACTGAAGCTTTCTTT
TRBJ2-7	NA	TRBV7-2	many	CASSPRADSYEQYF	TGTGCCAGCAGCCCCCGGGCCGACTCCTACGAGCAGTACTTC
TRBJ1-1	NA	TRBV7-6	many	CASSLVTLNTEAFF	TGTGCCAGCAGCTTAGTTACGCTGAACACTGAAGCTTTCTTT
TRBJ2-7	TRBD2	TRBV20-1	many	CSARPGTSGSHEQYF	TGCAGTGCTAGACCCGGGACTAGCGGGAGCCACGAGCAGTACTTC
TRBJ2-7	TRBD2	TRBV11-1	few	CASSPHRKASGISSYEQYF	TGTGCCAGCAGCCCCCACCGGAAAGCCAGCGGGATTAGCTCCTACGAGCAGTACTTC
TRBJ2-1	TRBD2	TRBV18	NA	CASSPPVAGNNEQFF	TGTGCCAGCTCACCACCTGTAGCGGGAAACAATGAGCAGTTCTTC
TRBJ1-4	NA	TRBV18	many	CASSPLRVQNEKLFF	TGTGCCAGCTCACCACTCAGGGTCCAGAATGAAAAACTGTTTTTT
TRBJ2-1	NA	TRBV29-1	NA	CSAPVHEQFF	TGCAGCGCTCCGGTGCATGAGCAGTTCTTC
TRBJ2-3	TRBD1	TRBV24-1	many	CATSTGQGSSSLYTDTQYF	TGTGCCACCAGCACGGGACAGGGCTCTTCGTCCCTATACACAGATACGCAGTATTTT